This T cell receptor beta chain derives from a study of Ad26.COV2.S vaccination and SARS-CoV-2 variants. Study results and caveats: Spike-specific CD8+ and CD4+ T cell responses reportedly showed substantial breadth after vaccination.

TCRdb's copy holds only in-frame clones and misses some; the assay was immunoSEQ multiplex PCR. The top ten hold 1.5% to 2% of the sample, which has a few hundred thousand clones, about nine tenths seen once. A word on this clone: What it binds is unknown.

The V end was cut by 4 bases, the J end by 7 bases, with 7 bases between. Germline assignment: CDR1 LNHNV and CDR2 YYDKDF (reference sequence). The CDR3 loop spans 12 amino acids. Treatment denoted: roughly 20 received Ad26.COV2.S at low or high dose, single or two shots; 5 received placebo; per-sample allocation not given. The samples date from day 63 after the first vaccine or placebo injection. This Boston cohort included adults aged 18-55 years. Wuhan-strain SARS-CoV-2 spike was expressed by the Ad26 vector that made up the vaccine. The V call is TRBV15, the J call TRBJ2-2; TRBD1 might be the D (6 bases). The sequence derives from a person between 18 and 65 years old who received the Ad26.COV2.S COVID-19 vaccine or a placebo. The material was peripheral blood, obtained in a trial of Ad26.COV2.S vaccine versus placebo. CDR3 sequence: CATSKQGGELFF. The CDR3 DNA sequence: TGTGCCACCAGCAAACAGGGCGGGGAGCTGTTTTTT.